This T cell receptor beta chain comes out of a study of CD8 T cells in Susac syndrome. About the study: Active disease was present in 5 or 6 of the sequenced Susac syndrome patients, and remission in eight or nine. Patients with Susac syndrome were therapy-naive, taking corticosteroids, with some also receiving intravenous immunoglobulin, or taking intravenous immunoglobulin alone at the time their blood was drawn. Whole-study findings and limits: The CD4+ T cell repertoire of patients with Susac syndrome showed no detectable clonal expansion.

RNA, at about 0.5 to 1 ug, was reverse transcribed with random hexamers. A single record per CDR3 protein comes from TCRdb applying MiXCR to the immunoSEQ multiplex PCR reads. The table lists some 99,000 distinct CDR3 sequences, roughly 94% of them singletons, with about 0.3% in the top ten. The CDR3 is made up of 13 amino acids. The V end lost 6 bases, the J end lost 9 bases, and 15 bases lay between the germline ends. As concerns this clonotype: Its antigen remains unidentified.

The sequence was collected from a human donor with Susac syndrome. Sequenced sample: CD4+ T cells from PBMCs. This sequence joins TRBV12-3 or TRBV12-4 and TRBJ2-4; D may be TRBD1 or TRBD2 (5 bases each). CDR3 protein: CASSRDHRGIQYF. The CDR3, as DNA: TGTGCCAGCAGCCGGGACCACCGGGGCATTCAGTACTTC.